The 7 T cell receptor beta chains below all came from one sample that was sequenced in a study of monozygotic twins with inflammatory bowel disease. Using the 5' RACE reads, TCRdb records one entry per CDR3 protein without DNA. The table for this sample gives approximately 330,000 distinct CDR3 sequences. The sample consisted of blood. The receptor set was obtained from a human donor with ulcerative colitis or Crohn's disease, or a healthy co-twin of an affected twin (not recorded which).

The chain recombines TRBV7-2 with TRBJ1-2; without DNA, the TCRdb call of TRBD1 cannot be checked. The CDR3 contains 14 residues. In germline, CDR1 is SGHTA, CDR2 FQGNSA. CDR3 loop: CASSFRGGISGYTF.

The CDR3 sequence is CSVGSGSGLAGELFF. The J gene is TRBJ2-2, the V gene TRBV29-1; TCRdb gives TRBD2 as the D gene, but with no DNA this cannot be confirmed. This CDR3 spans 15 amino acids. Germline loops: CDR1 SQVTM, CDR2 ANQGSEA.

V and J are TRBV20-1 and TRBJ2-5; the TCRdb call, TRBD1, lacks DNA for checking. This CDR3 spans 12 amino acids. Per the germline V gene, CDR1 is DFQATT and CDR2 is SNEGSKA (reference sequence). The CDR3 is CSARDWDETQYF.

J is TRBJ1-1 and V is TRBV6-5; the TCRdb call, TRBD1, lacks DNA for checking. The CDR3 has 15 amino acids. Germline loops: CDR1 MNHEY, CDR2 SVGAGI. The CDR3 loop is CASSYSIRGNTEAFF.

The chain joins TRBV15 to TRBJ1-2; with no DNA, the TCRdb D assignment of TRBD1 cannot be verified. This CDR3 region has 13 residues. Germline CDR1 reads LNHNV; CDR2 reads YYDKDF (reference sequence). This chain's CDR3 is CATSRGTLYGYTF.

The chain employs TRBV5-4 and TRBJ2-2; the TCRdb call, TRBD2, lacks DNA for checking. The CDR3 consists of 15 residues. The germline V gene has CDR1 SGHNT and CDR2 YYREEE (reference sequence). The CDR3 protein is CAGGTSGSNTGELFF. Based on the CDR3 plus reference TRBV5-4 and TRBJ2-2, the full variable domain is ETGVTQSPTHLIKTRGQQVTLRCSSQSGHNTVSWYQQALGQGPQFIFQYYREEENGRGNFPPRFSGLQFPNYSSELNVNALELDDSALYLCAGGTSGSNTGELFFGEGSRLTVL.

This chain joins TRBV6-6 and TRBJ1-6. Germline V gene lookup returns CDR1 MNHNY and CDR2 SVGAGI (reference sequence). There are 13 residues in the CDR3. CDR3 amino acids: CATCRVQNSPLHF.